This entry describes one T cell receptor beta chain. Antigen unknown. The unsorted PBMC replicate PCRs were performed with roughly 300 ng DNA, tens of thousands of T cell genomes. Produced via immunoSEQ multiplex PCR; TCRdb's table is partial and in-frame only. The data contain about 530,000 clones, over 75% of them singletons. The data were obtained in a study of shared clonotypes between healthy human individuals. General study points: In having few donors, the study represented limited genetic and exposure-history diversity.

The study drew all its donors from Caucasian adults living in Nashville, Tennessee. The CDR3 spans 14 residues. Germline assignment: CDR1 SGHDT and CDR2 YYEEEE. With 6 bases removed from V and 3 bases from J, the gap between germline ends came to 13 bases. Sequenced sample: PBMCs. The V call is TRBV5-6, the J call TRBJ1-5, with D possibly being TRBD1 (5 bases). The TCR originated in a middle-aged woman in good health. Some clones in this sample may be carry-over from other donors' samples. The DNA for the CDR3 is TGTGCCAGCAATCTGCGGGGGAACAATCAGCCCCAGCATTTT. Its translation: CASNLRGNNQPQHF.